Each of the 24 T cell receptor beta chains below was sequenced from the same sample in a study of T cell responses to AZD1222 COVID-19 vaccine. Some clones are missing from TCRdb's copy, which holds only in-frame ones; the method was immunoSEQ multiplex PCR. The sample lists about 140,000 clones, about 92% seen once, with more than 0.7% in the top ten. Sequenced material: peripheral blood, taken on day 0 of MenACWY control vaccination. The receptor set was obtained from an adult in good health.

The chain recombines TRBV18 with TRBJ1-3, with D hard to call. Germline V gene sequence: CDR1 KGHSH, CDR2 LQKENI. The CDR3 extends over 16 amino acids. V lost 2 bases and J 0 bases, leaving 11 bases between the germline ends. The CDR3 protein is CASSPALAGSGNTIYF. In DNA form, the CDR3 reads TGTGCCAGCTCACCAGCCCTCGCCGGCTCTGGAAACACCATATATTTT.

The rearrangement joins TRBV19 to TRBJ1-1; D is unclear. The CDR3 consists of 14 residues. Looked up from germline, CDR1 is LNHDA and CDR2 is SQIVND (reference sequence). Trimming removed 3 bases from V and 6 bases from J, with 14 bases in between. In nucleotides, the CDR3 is TGTGCCAGTAGTATTTTAGGGTTCGACGCTGAAGCTTTCTTT. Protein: CASSILGFDAEAFF.

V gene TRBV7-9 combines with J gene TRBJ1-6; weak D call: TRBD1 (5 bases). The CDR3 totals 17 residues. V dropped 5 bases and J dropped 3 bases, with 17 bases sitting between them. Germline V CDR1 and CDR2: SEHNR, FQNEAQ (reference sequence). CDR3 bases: TGTGCCAGCAGCCCCCCCCCGGGCAGGGTCTATAATTCACCCCTCCACTTT. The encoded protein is CASSPPPGRVYNSPLHF.

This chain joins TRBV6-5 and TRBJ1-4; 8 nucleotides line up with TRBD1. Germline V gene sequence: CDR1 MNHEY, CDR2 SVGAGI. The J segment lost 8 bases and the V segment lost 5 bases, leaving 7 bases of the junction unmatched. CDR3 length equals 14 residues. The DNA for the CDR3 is TGTGCCAGCAGTAGAGGACAGGGAAAGGAAAAACTGTTTTTT. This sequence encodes CASSRGQGKEKLFF.

CDR3 residues: CASSSGPNSPLHF. For the CDR3, the DNA is TGTGCCAGCAGTTCGGGACCAAATTCACCCCTCCACTTT. V usage is TRBV6-5 and J usage is TRBJ1-6; possible D gene TRBD1, 5 bases. The CDR3 sequence is 13 residues long. V shed 4 bases and J shed 7 bases, with 8 bases lying between them. Germline V gene sequence: CDR1 MNHEY, CDR2 SVGAGI.

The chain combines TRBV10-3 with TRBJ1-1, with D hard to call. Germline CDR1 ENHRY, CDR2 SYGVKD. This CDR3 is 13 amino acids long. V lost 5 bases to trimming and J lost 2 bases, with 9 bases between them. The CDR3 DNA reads TGTGCCATCAGTTCACAGCCAAACACTGAAGCTTTCTTT. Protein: CAISSQPNTEAFF.

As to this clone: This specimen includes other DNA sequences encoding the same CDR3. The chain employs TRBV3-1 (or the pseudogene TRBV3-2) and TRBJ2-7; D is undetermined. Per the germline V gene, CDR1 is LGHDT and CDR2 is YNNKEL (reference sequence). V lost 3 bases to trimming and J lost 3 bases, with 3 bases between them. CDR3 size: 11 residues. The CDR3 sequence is CASSHGYEQYF. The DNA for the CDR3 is TGTGCCAGCAGCCATGGCTACGAGCAGTACTTC.

The chain's CDR3 is CASGTRDLEQFF. Here the CDR3 DNA reads TGTGCCAGCGGGACTAGGGATTTAGAGCAGTTCTTC. The chain carries TRBV11-1 and TRBJ2-1; 8 positions match TRBD2. Unmatched junction bases numbered 7, after V lost 8 bases and J lost 10 bases. The CDR3 is made up of 12 amino acids. The V gene's germline CDR1 is SGHAT and CDR2 FQDESV (reference sequence).

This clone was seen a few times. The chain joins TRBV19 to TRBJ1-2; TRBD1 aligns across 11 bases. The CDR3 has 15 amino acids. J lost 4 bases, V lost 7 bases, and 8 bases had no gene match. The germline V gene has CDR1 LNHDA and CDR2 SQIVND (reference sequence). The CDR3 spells CASTVGQGALYGYTF. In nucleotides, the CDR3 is TGTGCCAGTACCGTAGGACAGGGGGCACTCTATGGCTACACCTTC.

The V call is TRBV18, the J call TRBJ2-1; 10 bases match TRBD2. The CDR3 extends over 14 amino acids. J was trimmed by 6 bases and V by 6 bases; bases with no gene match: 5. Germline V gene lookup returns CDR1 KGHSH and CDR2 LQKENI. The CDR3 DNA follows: TGTGCCAGCTCGACAGCGGGAGGGTCCAATGAGCAGTTCTTC. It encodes CASSTAGGSNEQFF.

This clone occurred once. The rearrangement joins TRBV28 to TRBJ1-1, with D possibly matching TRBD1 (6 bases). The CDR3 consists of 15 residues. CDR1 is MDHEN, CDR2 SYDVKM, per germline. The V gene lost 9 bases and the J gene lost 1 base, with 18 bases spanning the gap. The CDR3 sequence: CASQSAGAGNTEAFF. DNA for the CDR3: TGTGCCAGTCAATCAGCGGGGGCTGGGAACACTGAAGCTTTCTTT.

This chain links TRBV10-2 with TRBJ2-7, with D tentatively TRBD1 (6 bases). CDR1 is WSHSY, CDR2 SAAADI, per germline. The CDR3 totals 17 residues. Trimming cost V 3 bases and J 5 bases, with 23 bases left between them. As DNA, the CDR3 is TGCGCCAGCAGTGAAGAAAGGATCACAGGGTCTTATCACGAGCAGTACTTC. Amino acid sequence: CASSEERITGSYHEQYF.

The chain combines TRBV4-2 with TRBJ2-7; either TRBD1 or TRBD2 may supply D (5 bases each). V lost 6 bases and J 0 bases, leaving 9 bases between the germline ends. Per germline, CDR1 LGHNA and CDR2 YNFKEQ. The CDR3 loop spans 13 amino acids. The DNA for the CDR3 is TGTGCCAGCAGTCGGGACCACTCCTACGAGCAGTACTTC. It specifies CASSRDHSYEQYF.

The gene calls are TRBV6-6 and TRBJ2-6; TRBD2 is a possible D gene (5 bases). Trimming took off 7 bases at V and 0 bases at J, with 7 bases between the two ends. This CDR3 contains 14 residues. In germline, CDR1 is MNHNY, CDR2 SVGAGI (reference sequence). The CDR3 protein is CASTRDSGANVLTF. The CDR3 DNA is TGTGCCAGCACCCGGGACTCTGGGGCCAACGTCCTGACTTTC.

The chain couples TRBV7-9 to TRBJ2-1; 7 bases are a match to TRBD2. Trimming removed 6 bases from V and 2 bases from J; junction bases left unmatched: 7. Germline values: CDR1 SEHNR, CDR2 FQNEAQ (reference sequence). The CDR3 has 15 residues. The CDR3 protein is CASSSSGPPYNEQFF. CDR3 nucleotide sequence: TGTGCCAGCAGTTCTAGCGGTCCTCCCTACAATGAGCAGTTCTTC.

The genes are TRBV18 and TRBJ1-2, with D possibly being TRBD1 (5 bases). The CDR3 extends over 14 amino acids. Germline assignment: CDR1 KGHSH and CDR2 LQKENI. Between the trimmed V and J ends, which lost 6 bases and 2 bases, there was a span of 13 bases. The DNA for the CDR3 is TGTGCCAGCTCGGCAAGTTCAGGGAACTATGGCTACACCTTC. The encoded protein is CASSASSGNYGYTF. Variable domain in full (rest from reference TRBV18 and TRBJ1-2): NAGVMQNPRHLVRRRGQEARLRCSPMKGHSHVYWYRQLPEEGLKFMVYLQKENIIDESGMPKERFSAEFPKEGPSILRIQQVVRGDSAAYFCASSASSGNYGYTFGSGTRLTVV.

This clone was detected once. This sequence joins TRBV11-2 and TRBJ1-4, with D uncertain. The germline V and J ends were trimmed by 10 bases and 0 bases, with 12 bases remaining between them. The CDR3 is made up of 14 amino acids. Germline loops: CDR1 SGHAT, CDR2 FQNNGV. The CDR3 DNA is TGTGCCACCCGGAAATCCACAACTAATGAAAAACTGTTTTTT. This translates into CATRKSTTNEKLFF.

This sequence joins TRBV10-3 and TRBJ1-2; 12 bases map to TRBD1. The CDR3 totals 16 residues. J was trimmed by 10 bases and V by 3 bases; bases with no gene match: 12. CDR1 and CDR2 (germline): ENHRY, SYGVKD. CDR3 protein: CAISDPTGTGGSFYTF. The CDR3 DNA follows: TGTGCCATCAGTGACCCGACCGGGACAGGGGGCTCCTTCTACACCTTC.

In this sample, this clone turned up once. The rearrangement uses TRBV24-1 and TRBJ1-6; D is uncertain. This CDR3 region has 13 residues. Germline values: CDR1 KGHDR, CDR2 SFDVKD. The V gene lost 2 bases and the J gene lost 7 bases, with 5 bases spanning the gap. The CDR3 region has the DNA TGTGCCACCAGTGATTCTGTCAATTCACCCCTCCACTTT. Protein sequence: CATSDSVNSPLHF.

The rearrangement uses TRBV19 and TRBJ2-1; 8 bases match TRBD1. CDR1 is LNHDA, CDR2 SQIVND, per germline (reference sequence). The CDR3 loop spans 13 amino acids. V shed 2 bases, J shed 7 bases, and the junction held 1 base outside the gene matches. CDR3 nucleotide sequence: TGTGCCAGTAGTATACAGGGGGCGAATGAGCAGTTCTTC. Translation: CASSIQGANEQFF.

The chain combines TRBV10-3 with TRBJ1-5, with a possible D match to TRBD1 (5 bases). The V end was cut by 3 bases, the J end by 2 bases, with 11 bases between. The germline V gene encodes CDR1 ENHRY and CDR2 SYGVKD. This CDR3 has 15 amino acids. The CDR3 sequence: CAISDPETGNQPQHF. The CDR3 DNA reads TGTGCCATCAGTGACCCGGAGACAGGCAATCAGCCCCAGCATTTT.

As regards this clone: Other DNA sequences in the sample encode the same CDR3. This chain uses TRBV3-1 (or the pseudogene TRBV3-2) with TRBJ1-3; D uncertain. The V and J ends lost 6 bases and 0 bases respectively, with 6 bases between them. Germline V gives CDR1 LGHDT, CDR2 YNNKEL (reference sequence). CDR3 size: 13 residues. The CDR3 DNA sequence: TGTGCCAGCAGTCCCAGCTCTGGAAACACCATATATTTT. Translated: CASSPSSGNTIYF.

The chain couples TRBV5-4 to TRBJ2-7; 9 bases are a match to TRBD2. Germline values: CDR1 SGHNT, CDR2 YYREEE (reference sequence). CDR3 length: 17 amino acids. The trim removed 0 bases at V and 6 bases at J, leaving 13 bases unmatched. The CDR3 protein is CASSLESGLAGPREQYF. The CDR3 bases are TGTGCCAGCAGCTTGGAATCTGGGCTAGCGGGGCCCCGCGAGCAGTACTTC.

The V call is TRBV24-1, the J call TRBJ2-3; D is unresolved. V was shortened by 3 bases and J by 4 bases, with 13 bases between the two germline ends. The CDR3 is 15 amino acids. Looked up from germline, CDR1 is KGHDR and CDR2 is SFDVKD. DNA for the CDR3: TGTGCCACCAGTGATCCGACGGGCGCGGCAGATACGCAGTATTTT. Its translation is CATSDPTGAADTQYF.